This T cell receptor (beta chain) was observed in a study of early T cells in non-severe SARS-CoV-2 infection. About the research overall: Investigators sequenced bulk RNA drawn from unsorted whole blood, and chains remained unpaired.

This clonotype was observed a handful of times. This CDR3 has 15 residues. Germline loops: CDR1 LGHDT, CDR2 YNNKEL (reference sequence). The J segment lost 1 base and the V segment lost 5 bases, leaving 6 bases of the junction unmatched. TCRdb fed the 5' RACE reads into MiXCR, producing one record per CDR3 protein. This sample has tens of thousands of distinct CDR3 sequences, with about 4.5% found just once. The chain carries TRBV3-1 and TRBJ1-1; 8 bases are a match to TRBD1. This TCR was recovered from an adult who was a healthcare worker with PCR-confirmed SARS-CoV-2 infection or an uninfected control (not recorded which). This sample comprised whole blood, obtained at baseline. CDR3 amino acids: CASSKWDRKNTEAFF. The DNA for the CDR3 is TGTGCCAGCAGCAAATGGGACAGGAAGAACACTGAAGCTTTCTTT.